This T cell receptor beta chain came from a study of shared clonotypes between healthy human individuals. The study's findings and limits: Rarefaction revealed incomplete sorted-subset sequencing despite large depth. Non-shared clonotypes showed lower generation probabilities than clonotypes common to all four donors.

TCRdb's table, derived via immunoSEQ multiplex PCR, lists solely in-frame clones and lacks some. Seen here are approximately 720,000 clones, approximately 79% observed once, and the top ten hold 1.8%. This clone appeared many times. Its antigen remains unidentified. V shed 4 bases and J shed 2 bases, with 12 bases lying between them. Germline values: CDR1 SGHRS, CDR2 YFSETQ. The CDR3 length is 14 residues. This TCR was recovered from a woman aged 30 to 39 in good health. The V gene is TRBV5-1, the J gene TRBJ2-5; D possibly corresponds to TRBD2 (5 bases). Sequencing used memory CD4+ T cells sorted from blood. The subset is: CD45RA-negative fraction. CDR3 protein: CASSDGGVQETQYF. CDR3 DNA: TGCGCCAGCAGCGACGGAGGAGTTCAAGAGACCCAGTACTTC. Complete variable domain (other parts from reference TRBV5-1 and TRBJ2-5): KAGVTQTPRYLIKTRGQQVTLSCSPISGHRSVSWYQQTPGQGLQFLFEYFSETQRNKGNFPGRFSGRQFSNSRSEMNVSTLELGDSALYLCASSDGGVQETQYFGPGTRLLVL.